This TCR beta chain appears in the sequencing data of a study of blood T cells in healthy people across ages. Notes on the study in general: Comparison with aged donors showed that long-lived donors had more naive CD4+ cells and higher diversity. Per-million-T-cell TCR beta diversity fell roughly linearly with age.

As for this clonotype: The antigen remains unidentified.

Healthy Caucasian individuals from Russia aged about 6 to 95 served as donors. PCR was performed a second time for about 7 to 11 cycles using a sample-barcoded 5' primer and a J-beta primer mix. Samples each returned at least 3 million CDR3-containing paired-end reads. TCRdb processed the 5' RACE reads anew with MiXCR; each CDR3 protein has one entry. The sample has approximately 880,000 distinct CDR3 sequences; around 46% are singletons. Trimming left V 5 bases short and J 3 bases short, with 8 bases between. Germline CDR1 reads SEHNR; CDR2 reads FQNEAQ (reference sequence). The CDR3 covers 12 residues.

The TCR was taken from a man between 25 and 39 years old in good health. Sequences were obtained from blood. The chain uses TRBV7-9 and TRBJ2-7, with D uncertain. CDR3 sequence: CASSPSLYEQYF. The CDR3 DNA is TGTGCCAGCAGCCCGTCTCTCTACGAGCAGTACTTC.